Below are 15 T cell receptor beta chains sequenced from a single sample in a study of T cell responses to AZD1222 COVID-19 vaccine. TCRdb's table, derived via immunoSEQ multiplex PCR, lists solely in-frame clones and lacks some. The sample has more than 140,000 clones, more than 75% seen once. Source: peripheral blood, taken on day 0 of AZD1222 vaccination. These receptors all come from an adult in good health.

V usage is TRBV28 and J usage is TRBJ2-7; 9 bases match TRBD1. The CDR3 totals 14 residues. With V trimmed by 11 bases and J by 5 bases, 13 bases remained unmatched. The germline V gene has CDR1 MDHEN and CDR2 SYDVKM. The CDR3 DNA sequence: TGTGCCGGAGCCCCGGGACAGGGAAGGAACGAGCAGTACTTC. It codes for CAGAPGQGRNEQYF.

This clone turned up a few times. This chain links TRBV28 with TRBJ1-6; D not certain. Germline lookup yields CDR1 MDHEN and CDR2 SYDVKM. The V end was cut by 3 bases, the J end by 7 bases, with 10 bases between. The CDR3 runs 14 residues. The CDR3 nucleotides are TGTGCCAGCAGTTTTGGTTCCCCAAATTCACCCCTCCACTTT. Its protein is CASSFGSPNSPLHF.

The chain uses TRBV19 and TRBJ2-7; 8 positions agree with TRBD1. The CDR3 has 14 residues. Germline CDR1 LNHDA, CDR2 SQIVND (reference sequence). V trimming: 7 bases; J trimming: 2 bases; junction bases outside the gene matches: 7. CDR3: CASTPSGGAYEQYF. The DNA of the CDR3 is TGTGCCAGTACCCCCTCAGGGGGCGCCTACGAGCAGTACTTC. The variable domain in full, completed from reference TRBV19 and TRBJ2-7, reads DGGITQSPKYLFRKEGQNVTLSCEQNLNHDAMYWYRQDPGQGLRLIYYSQIVNDFQKGDIAEGYSVSREKKESFPLTVTSAQKNPTAFYLCASTPSGGAYEQYFGPGTRLTVT.

This clone has a single count. This chain connects TRBV5-1 to TRBJ1-2, with D tentatively TRBD1 (6 bases). This CDR3 has 14 residues. V gave up 4 bases and J gave up 7 bases, with 17 bases separating them. Germline CDR1 is SGHRS and CDR2 is YFSETQ. The CDR3 region is CASSTGHIERGYTF. The CDR3 region has the DNA TGCGCCAGCAGCACGGGACATATTGAACGTGGCTACACCTTC.

This chain uses TRBV5-5 with TRBJ1-4; D ambiguous. CDR1 SGHKS and CDR2 YYEKEE come from the germline V gene (reference sequence). Trimming stripped 4 bases from V and 1 base from J, with 11 bases between. The CDR3 runs to 15 residues. CDR3 nucleotides: TGTGCCAGCAGCCCCCTAGGCGAAACTAATGAAAAACTGTTTTTT. It yields the protein CASSPLGETNEKLFF.

For the CDR3, the DNA is TGTGCCAGCAGTTTGAGGGGAGGAAGCACAGATACGCAGTATTTT. This encodes CASSLRGGSTDTQYF. This rearrangement joins TRBV28 to TRBJ2-3; weak D call: TRBD2 (6 bases). The CDR3 runs to 15 residues. V lost 3 bases to trimming and J lost 0 bases, with 10 bases between them. Germline CDR1 MDHEN, CDR2 SYDVKM.

The rearrangement uses TRBV7-9 and TRBJ1-2; no firm D call. V lost 5 bases, J lost 8 bases, and 15 bases lay in between. The CDR3 totals 13 residues. Per the germline V gene, CDR1 is SEHNR and CDR2 is FQNEAQ (reference sequence). This chain's CDR3 is CASSPTSGGGYTF. CDR3 DNA sequence: TGTGCCAGCAGCCCGACCTCGGGCGGAGGCTACACCTTC.

The DNA for the CDR3 is TGTGCCAGTAGTATAGAAGGTAGCGGGCCCTACGAGCAGTACTTC. It encodes CASSIEGSGPYEQYF. The chain employs TRBV19 and TRBJ2-7; 7 nucleotides match TRBD2. CDR1 LNHDA and CDR2 SQIVND come from the germline V gene (reference sequence). This CDR3 spans 15 amino acids. The trim removed 0 bases at V and 2 bases at J, leaving 4 bases unmatched.

V usage is TRBV27 and J usage is TRBJ2-3, with D perhaps TRBD1 (5 bases). The CDR3 length is 14 residues. V lost 4 bases and J 0 bases, leaving 8 bases between the germline ends. Germline loops: CDR1 MNHEY, CDR2 SMNVEV (reference sequence). DNA for the CDR3: TGTGCCAGCAGTTCCTGGACAAGCACAGATACGCAGTATTTT. Its translation is CASSSWTSTDTQYF.

The genes are TRBV28 and TRBJ2-7; 9 nucleotides align to TRBD1. Trimming at V came to 6 bases and at J to 3 bases, leaving 9 bases not matched to a gene. The germline V gene has CDR1 MDHEN and CDR2 SYDVKM. The CDR3 contains 15 residues. CDR3 sequence reads: CASSLHGQGNYEQYF. DNA of the CDR3: TGTGCCAGCAGCCTCCATGGACAGGGGAACTACGAGCAGTACTTC.

This sequence joins TRBV28 and TRBJ1-5, with 8 bases lining up with TRBD1. Germline values: CDR1 MDHEN, CDR2 SYDVKM. V dropped 5 bases and J dropped 7; count of bases not matched to a gene: 10. This CDR3 spans 15 amino acids. In DNA form, the CDR3 reads TGTGCCAGCAGTAAGGACAGGGCAAAGAGGCAGCCCCAGCATTTT. Translation: CASSKDRAKRQPQHF.

V gene TRBV7-8 combines with J gene TRBJ1-3; D call uncertain. CDR3 length: 14 amino acids. Per germline, CDR1 SGHVS and CDR2 FQNEAQ. V shed 3 bases and J shed 1 base, with 7 bases lying between them. Written as DNA, the CDR3 is TGTGCCAGCAGCTTTATGGGATCTGGAAACACCATATATTTT. Protein: CASSFMGSGNTIYF.

The chain has TRBV28 and TRBJ1-1; the D is unclear. CDR1 is MDHEN, CDR2 SYDVKM, per germline. The CDR3 has 12 residues. V gave up 6 bases and J gave up 5 bases, with 10 bases separating them. Written as DNA, the CDR3 is TGTGCCAGCAGAGATCCACGAACTGAAGCTTTCTTT. Its protein is CASRDPRTEAFF.

The chain combines TRBV15 with TRBJ1-2; TRBD1 matches at 7 bases. The CDR3 loop spans 14 amino acids. Trimming at V came to 1 base and at J to 4 bases, leaving 3 bases not matched to a gene. Germline V gene data show CDR1 as LNHNV and CDR2 as YYDKDF (reference sequence). In nucleotides, the CDR3 is TGTGCCACCAGCAGAGGAGGGGGCGGCTATGGCTACACCTTC. Residues: CATSRGGGGYGYTF.

The chain uses TRBV6-5 and TRBJ1-1, with unresolved D. Germline V CDR1 and CDR2: MNHEY, SVGAGI. This CDR3 is built from 13 residues. V was trimmed by 2 bases and J by 1 base, leaving 5 bases between them. The CDR3: CASSYQRNTEAFF. CDR3 nucleotides: TGTGCCAGCAGTTACCAGAGGAACACTGAAGCTTTCTTT.